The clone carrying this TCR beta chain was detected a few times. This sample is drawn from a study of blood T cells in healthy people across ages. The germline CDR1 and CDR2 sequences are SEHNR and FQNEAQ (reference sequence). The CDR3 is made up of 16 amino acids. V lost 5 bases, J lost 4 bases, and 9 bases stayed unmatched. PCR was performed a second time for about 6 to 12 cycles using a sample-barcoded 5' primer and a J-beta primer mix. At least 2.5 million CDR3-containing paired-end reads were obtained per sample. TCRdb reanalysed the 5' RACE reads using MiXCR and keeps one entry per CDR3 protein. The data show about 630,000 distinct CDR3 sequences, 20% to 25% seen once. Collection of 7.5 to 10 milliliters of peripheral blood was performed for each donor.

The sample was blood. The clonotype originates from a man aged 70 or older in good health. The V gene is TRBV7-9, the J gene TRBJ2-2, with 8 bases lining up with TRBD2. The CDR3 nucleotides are TGTGCCAGCAGCCGGGAAGCGGGAGCGGTCACCGGGGAGCTGTTTTTT. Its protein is CASSREAGAVTGELFF.